The rows below give T cell receptor beta chains drawn from one sample of a study of CXCR3-negative and CXCR3-positive naive CD8 T cells. No DNA is given; TCRdb re-called the 5' RACE reads and lists each CDR3 protein once. Its table lists about 150,000 distinct CDR3 sequences. The sample was naive CXCR3+ CD8+ T cells from blood. The receptor set was obtained from a human donor in good health. Some clones in this sample may be carry-over from other donors' samples. The CDR3 runs from the conserved cysteine through the conserved F or W. Fields, in order: J gene, V gene, CDR3 protein.

J gene: TRBJ1-2; V gene: TRBV13; CDR3 protein: CASSLGWSGYTF
J gene: TRBJ1-2; V gene: TRBV9; CDR3 protein: CASSPSGQTDPRNYGYTF
J gene: TRBJ2-5; V gene: TRBV4-1; CDR3 protein: CASSQGSQGVRETQYF
J gene: TRBJ2-1; V gene: TRBV7-9; CDR3 protein: CASSARHTRPNEQFF
J gene: TRBJ2-7; V gene: TRBV2; CDR3 protein: CASSELPSGVVATSYEQYF
J gene: TRBJ2-1; V gene: TRBV7-6; CDR3 protein: CASSLEVWGSEQFF
J gene: TRBJ2-5; V gene: TRBV12-3/TRBV12-4; CDR3 protein: CASSLVRETQYF
J gene: TRBJ2-7; V gene: TRBV15; CDR3 protein: CATSTGTVEYEQYF
J gene: TRBJ1-2; V gene: TRBV3-1; CDR3 protein: CASSPDRNYGYTF
J gene: TRBJ1-3; V gene: TRBV7-9; CDR3 protein: CASSDLGTDSGNTIYF
J gene: TRBJ2-5; V gene: TRBV14; CDR3 protein: CASSQARGGARKETQYF
J gene: TRBJ2-1; V gene: TRBV19; CDR3 protein: CASSIKVAGGGNNEQFF
J gene: TRBJ1-2; V gene: TRBV20-1; CDR3 protein: CSARDRESYGYTF
J gene: TRBJ2-5; V gene: TRBV28; CDR3 protein: CASTLSIGKYQETQYF
J gene: TRBJ2-2; V gene: TRBV19; CDR3 protein: CASSIFAGSLRELFF
J gene: TRBJ2-7; V gene: TRBV28; CDR3 protein: CASSLAAGDLLNDEQYF
J gene: TRBJ2-3; V gene: TRBV20-1; CDR3 protein: CSASGSPETTTDTQYF
J gene: TRBJ2-3; V gene: TRBV3-1; CDR3 protein: CASSQLDYTDTQYF
J gene: TRBJ2-2; V gene: TRBV29-1; CDR3 protein: CSVVGMNTGELFF
J gene: TRBJ2-7; V gene: TRBV29-1; CDR3 protein: CSVEQGSYEQYF
J gene: TRBJ2-1; V gene: TRBV12-3/TRBV12-4; CDR3 protein: CASSSDPDRFF
J gene: TRBJ2-1; V gene: TRBV5-1; CDR3 protein: CASSLGQGTELDEQFF